This entry concerns a single T cell receptor (beta chain). This entry is derived from a study of blood T cell repertoires in COVID-19. Original data processing: Amplification with reference gene primers provided the estimates of nucleated cell counts. Method: immunoSEQ multiplex PCR; TCRdb's copy keeps in-frame clones and lacks some. V, J and clone size were drawn from that table, and D and trimming were deduced from the DNA. The top ten hold roughly 1.2% of the sample, which has hundreds of thousands of clones, 75% to 85% seen once. The sequence was obtained from a woman in her thirties with COVID-19, enrolled during active disease. What was sequenced was peripheral blood.

In DNA form, the CDR3 reads TGTGCCAGCAGTTCACCAGGGGGTCCTAGCACAGATACGCAGTATTTT. Its translation: CASSSPGGPSTDTQYF. V and J are TRBV6-5 and TRBJ2-3; 7 nucleotides line up with TRBD1. CDR3 size: 16 residues. The V gene end was trimmed by 4 bases and the J gene end by 0 bases; junction bases not matched to a gene: 7. CDR1 is MNHEY and CDR2 is SVGAGI in the germline V gene.